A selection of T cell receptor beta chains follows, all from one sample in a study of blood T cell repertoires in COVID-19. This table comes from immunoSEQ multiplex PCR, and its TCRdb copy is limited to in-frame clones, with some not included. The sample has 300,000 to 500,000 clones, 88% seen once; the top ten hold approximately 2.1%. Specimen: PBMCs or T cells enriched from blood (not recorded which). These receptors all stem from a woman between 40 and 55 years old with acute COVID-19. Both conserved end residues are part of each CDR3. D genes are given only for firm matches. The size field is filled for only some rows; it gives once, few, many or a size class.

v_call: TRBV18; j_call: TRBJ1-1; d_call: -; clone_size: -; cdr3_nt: TGTGCCAGCTCACCCAGTGGGACAAACACTGAAGCTTTCTTT; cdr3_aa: CASSPSGTNTEAFF
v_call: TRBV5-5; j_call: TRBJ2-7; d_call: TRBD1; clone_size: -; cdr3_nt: TGTGCCAGCAGCACCGGGACAGCTCTCTCCTACGAGCAGTACTTC; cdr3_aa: CASSTGTALSYEQYF
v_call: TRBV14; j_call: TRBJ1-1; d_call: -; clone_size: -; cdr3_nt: TGTGCCAGCAGCCAAAGTAATGCGGTGGGAGCTTTCTTT; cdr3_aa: CASSQSNAVGAFF
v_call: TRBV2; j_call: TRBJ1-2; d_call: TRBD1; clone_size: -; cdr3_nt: TGTGCCAGCAGGGCCGGGACAGCGAACTATGGCTACACCTTC; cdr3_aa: CASRAGTANYGYTF
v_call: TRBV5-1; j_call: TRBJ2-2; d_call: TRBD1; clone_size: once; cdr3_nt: TGCGCCAGCAGCGACCCCGGGACAGGGGTCAACACCGGGGAGCTGTTTTTT; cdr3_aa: CASSDPGTGVNTGELFF
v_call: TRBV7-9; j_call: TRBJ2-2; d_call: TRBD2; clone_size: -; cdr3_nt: TGTGCCAGCAGCCTCCCCGGGACTAGCGTCCGGGAGCTGTTTTTT; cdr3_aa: CASSLPGTSVRELFF
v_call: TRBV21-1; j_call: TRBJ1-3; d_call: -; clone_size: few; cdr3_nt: TGTGCCAGCAGCATCGAGAGGGGGTTTGGAAACACCATATATTTT; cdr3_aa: CASSIERGFGNTIYF
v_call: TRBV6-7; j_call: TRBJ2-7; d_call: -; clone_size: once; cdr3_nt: TGTGCCAGCAGGTGGCGAGCGGGTAAGATCTACGAGCAGTACTTC; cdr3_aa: CASRWRAGKIYEQYF
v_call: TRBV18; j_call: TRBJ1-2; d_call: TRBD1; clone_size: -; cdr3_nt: TGTGCCAGCTCACCAAGCCAGGGGGGCGGCTACACCTTC; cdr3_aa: CASSPSQGGGYTF
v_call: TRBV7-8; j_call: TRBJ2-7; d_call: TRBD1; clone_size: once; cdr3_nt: TGTGCCAGCAGCTCCCACAGGGGGGACTACGAGCAGTACTTC; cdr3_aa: CASSSHRGDYEQYF
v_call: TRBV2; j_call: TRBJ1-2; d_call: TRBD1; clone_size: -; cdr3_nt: TGTGCCAGCAGTGCCCGGGACAGGGGTTTTGGCTACACCTTC; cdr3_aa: CASSARDRGFGYTF
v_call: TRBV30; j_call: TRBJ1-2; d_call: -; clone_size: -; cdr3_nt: TGTGCCTGCTCCGTCGGAGTCTATGGCTACACCTTC; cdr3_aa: CACSVGVYGYTF
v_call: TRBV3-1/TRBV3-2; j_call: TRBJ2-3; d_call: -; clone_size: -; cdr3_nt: TGTGCCAGCAGCCAAGAACCGGGGAGCACAGATACGCAGTATTTT; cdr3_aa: CASSQEPGSTDTQYF
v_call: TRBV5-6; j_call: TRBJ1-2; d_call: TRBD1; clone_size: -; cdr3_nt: TGTGCCAGCACCGGGGGACAGGAGGCCCCCTATGGCTACACCTTC; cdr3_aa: CASTGGQEAPYGYTF
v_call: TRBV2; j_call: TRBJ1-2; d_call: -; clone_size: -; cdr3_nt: TGTGCCAGCAGCGGAACAGAGCACTATGGCTACACCTTC; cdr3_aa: CASSGTEHYGYTF
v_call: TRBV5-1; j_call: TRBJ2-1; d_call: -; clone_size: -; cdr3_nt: TGCGCCAGCAGCCCCGAGGGCTTCCCAGACAATGAGCAGTTCTTC; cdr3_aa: CASSPEGFPDNEQFF
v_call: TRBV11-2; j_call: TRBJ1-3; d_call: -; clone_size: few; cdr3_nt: TGTGCCAGCAGCTCTGGACAACCAGGCTCTGGAAACACCATATATTTT; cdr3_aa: CASSSGQPGSGNTIYF
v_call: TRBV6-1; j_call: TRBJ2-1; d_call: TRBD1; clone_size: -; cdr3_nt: TGTGCCAGCAGTGGGGACAGGGGTTCGGGATGGAATGAGCAGTTCTTC; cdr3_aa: CASSGDRGSGWNEQFF
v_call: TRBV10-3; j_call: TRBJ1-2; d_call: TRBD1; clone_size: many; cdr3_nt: TGTGCCATCAGTGATGGGACAGCAGACACCTTTAACTATGGCTACACCTTC; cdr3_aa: CAISDGTADTFNYGYTF
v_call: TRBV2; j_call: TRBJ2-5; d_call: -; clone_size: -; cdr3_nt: TGTGCCAGCAGTAAAGCGGAACGGGGTGAGACCCAGTACTTC; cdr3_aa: CASSKAERGETQYF
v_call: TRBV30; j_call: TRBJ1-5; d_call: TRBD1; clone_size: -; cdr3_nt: TGTGCCTGGAGAGAGACAGGGTCACAGCCCCAGCATTTT; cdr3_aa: CAWRETGSQPQHF
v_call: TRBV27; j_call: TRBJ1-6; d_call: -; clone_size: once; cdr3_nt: TGTGCCAGCACCGGGAGCTCCTATAATTCACCCCTCCACTTT; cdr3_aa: CASTGSSYNSPLHF
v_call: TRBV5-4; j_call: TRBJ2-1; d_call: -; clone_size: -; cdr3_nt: TGTGCCAGCAGCCACAGGGACCTTGGCACCTACAATGAGCAGTTCTTC; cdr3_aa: CASSHRDLGTYNEQFF
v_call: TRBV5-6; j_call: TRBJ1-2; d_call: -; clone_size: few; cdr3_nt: TGTGCCAGCAGCCCAGGCGGGGCCGAATATGGCTACACCTTC; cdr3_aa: CASSPGGAEYGYTF
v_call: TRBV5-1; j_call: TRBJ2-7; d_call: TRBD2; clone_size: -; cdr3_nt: TGCGCCAGCAGCCCGAGCGGGGGGCAGGGCGAGTACTTC; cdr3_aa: CASSPSGGQGEYF
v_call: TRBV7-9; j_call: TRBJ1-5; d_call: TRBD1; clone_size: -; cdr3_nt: TGTGCCAGCAGCTTAAACAGGGGGCAACCCCAGCATTTT; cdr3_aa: CASSLNRGQPQHF
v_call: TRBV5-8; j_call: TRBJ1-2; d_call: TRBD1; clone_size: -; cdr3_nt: TGTGCCAGCAGCTTGTGGGACAGACGCTATGGCTACACCTTC; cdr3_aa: CASSLWDRRYGYTF
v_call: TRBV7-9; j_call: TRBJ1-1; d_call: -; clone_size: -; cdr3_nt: TGTGCCAGCAGCACGCTAGATGTGAACACTGAAGCTTTCTTT; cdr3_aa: CASSTLDVNTEAFF
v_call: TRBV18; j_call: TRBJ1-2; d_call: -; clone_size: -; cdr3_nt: TGTGCCAGCTCACCGATTGACAGAAACTATGGCTACACCTTC; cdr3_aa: CASSPIDRNYGYTF
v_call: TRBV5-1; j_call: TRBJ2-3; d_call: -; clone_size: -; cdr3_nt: TGCGCCAGCAGCAGGGTAGACAGTTCTGATACGCAGTATTTT; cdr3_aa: CASSRVDSSDTQYF
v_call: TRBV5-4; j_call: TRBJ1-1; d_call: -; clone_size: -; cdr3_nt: TGTGCCAGCAGCTTGGATCCAGGGAACACTGAAGCTTTCTTT; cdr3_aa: CASSLDPGNTEAFF
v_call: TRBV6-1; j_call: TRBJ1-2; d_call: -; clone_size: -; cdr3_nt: TGTGCCAGCAGTGAAGCGGAAGAGGGCTGGGCTAACTATGGCTACACCTTC; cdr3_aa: CASSEAEEGWANYGYTF
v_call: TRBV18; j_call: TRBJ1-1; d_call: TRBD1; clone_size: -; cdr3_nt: TGTGCCAGCTCGCCAGGGGGGAAAGACACTGAAGCTTTCTTT; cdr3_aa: CASSPGGKDTEAFF
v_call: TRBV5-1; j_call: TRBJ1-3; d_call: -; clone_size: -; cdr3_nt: TGCGCCAGCGGGCCATCAATCTCTGGAAACACCATATATTTT; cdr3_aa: CASGPSISGNTIYF
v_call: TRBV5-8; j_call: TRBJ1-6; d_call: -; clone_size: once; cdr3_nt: TGTGCCAGCAGCTTACTAGGACGGGATTCACCCCTCCACTTT; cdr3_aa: CASSLLGRDSPLHF